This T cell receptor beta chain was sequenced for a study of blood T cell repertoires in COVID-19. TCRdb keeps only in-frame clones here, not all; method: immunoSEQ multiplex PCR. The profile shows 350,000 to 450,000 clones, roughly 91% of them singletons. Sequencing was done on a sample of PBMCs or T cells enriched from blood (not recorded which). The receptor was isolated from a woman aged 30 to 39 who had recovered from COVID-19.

In DNA, the CDR3 is TGTGCCAGCAGTCCTAGCCCTATCTTTAACACCGGGGAGCTGTTTTTT. It yields the protein CASSPSPIFNTGELFF. The rearrangement links TRBV2 to TRBJ2-2; a weak D match, TRBD2 (5 bases). This CDR3 region has 16 residues. Trimming shortened V by 5 bases and J by 2 bases, and 15 bases separated the two germline ends. Per the germline V gene, CDR1 is SNHLY and CDR2 is FYNNEI.